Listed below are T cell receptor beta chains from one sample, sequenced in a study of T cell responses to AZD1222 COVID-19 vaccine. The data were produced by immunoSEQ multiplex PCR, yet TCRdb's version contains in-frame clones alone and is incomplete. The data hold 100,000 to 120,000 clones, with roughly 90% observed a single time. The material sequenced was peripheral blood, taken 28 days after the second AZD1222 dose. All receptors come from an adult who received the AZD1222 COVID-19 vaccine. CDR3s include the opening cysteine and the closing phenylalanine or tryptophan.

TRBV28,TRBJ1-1,CASYRGTEAFF
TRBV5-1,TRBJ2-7,CASSLATGRDYEQYF
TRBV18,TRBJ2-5,CASSPNGGETQYF
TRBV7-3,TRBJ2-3,CASSLRDRDTQYF
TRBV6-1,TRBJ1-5,CASSESFPSPQHF
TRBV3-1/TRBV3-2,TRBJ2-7,CASSQSGAEQYF
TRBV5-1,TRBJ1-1,CASSLGVSTEAFF
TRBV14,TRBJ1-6,CASSQTGDSPLHF
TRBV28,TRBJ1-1,CASSLWVNTEAFF
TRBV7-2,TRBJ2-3,CASSLGAGRLADTQYF